A single TCR beta chain is shown here with its context. This sample was included in a study of graft-versus-host responses after intestinal transplantation. Across the study: Among the recipients, all got anti-thymocyte globulin induction and then tacrolimus and steroids for around three years.

Here immunoSEQ multiplex PCR was the method, and the copy in TCRdb shows in-frame clones only, minus some. The sample includes some 69,000 clones, approximately 92% of them seen just once. The CDR3 has 19 residues. CDR1 is SGDLS and CDR2 is YYNGEE in the germline V gene. V was clipped by 4 bases and J by 1 base, with 24 bases between them. This TCR derives from a human patient who received an intestinal transplant, so some T cells may come from the graft donor. This chain joins TRBV9 and TRBJ1-3; a weak D match, TRBD1 (5 bases). The input for sequencing was bone marrow, taken around 720 days after intestinal transplantation. The CDR3 sequence: CASSTPRDARAGSGNTIYF. The CDR3 bases are TGTGCCAGCAGCACACCTCGGGACGCCAGGGCGGGATCTGGAAACACCATATATTTT.